This TCR beta chain stems from a study of T cell clones after liver transplantation. Study in general: A pre-transplant mixed lymphocyte reaction with TCRbeta sequencing defined graft-donor-reactive clones followed in post-transplant blood. Standard immunosuppression, with no induction, continued until 12-24 months after transplant. Study-level points and caveats: A larger donor-reactive than third-party decline suggested partial antigen-specific deletion. Migration into the graft, not deletion, may explain lost graft donor-reactive T cells.

Libraries were prepared by immunoSEQ multiplex PCR; TCRdb keeps only in-frame clonotypes and omits some of them. The profile shows about 9,200 clones, around 80% of them singletons. This clone was observed a few times. Its antigen remains unidentified. The germline CDR1 and CDR2 sequences are MGHDK and SYGVNS. The CDR3 consists of 15 residues. Trimming at V came to 3 bases and at J to 3 bases, leaving 8 bases not matched to a gene. Specimen: CD8+ T cells from blood, collected at the 22-month timepoint. This receptor was identified in a human patient who received a liver transplant. Some T cells may originate from the graft donor. This sequence joins TRBV25-1 and TRBJ2-7; 7 bases match TRBD1. CDR3 in DNA: TGTGCCAGCAGTGATACCGGGACAGTCAACTACGAGCAGTACTTC. It yields the protein CASSDTGTVNYEQYF.